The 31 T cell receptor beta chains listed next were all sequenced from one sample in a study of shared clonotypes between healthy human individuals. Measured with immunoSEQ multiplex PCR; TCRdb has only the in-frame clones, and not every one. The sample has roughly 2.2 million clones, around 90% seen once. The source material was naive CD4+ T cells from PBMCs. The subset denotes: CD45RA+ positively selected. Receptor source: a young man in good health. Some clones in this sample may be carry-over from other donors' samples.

The CDR3 DNA reads TGTGCCAGCAGCCCTCGGTCGGGCGTTACAAATCAGCCCCAGCATTTT. The encoded protein is CASSPRSGVTNQPQHF. The rearrangement links TRBV7-2 to TRBJ1-5; D uncertain. The germline V gene has CDR1 SGHTA and CDR2 FQGNSA. CDR3 size: 16 residues. Trimming removed 5 bases at V and 4 bases at J, with 18 bases between. Supplemented by reference TRBV7-2 and TRBJ1-5, the full variable domain reads GAGVSQSPSNKVTEKGKDVELRCDPISGHTALYWYRQSLGQGLEFLIYFQGNSAPDKSGLPSDRFSAERTGGSVSTLTIQRTQQEDSAVYLCASSPRSGVTNQPQHFGDGTRLSIL.

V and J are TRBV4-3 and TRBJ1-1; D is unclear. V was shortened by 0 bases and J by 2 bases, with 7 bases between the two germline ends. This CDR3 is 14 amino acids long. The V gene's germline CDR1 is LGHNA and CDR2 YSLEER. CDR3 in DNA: TGCGCCAGCAGCCAAGATGTCCCAAACACTGAAGCTTTCTTT. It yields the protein CASSQDVPNTEAFF.

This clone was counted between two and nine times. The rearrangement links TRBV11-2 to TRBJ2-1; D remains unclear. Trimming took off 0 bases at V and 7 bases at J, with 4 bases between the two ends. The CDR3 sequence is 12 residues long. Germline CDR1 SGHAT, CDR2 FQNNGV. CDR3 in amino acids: CASSLDRNEQFF. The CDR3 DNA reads TGTGCCAGCAGCTTAGATAGGAATGAGCAGTTCTTC.

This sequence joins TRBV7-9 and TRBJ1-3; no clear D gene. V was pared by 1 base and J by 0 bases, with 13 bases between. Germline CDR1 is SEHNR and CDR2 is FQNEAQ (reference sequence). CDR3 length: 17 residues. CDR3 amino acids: CASSLVGTMSSGNTIYF. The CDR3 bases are TGTGCCAGCAGCTTAGTAGGCACTATGAGCTCTGGAAACACCATATATTTT.

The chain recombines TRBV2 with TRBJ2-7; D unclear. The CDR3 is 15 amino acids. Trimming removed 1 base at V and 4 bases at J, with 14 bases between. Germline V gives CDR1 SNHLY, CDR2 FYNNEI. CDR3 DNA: TGTGCCAGCAGTGAAGGGAAACACGGCGGTTACGAGCAGTACTTC. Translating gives CASSEGKHGGYEQYF.

The CDR3 loop reads CASMGGGPNQPQHF. Here the CDR3 DNA reads TGTGCCAGTATGGGAGGGGGTCCCAATCAGCCCCAGCATTTT. The chain employs TRBV19 and TRBJ1-5; D possibly corresponds to TRBD1 (6 bases). This CDR3 spans 14 amino acids. CDR1 LNHDA and CDR2 SQIVND come from the germline V gene (reference sequence). The V end lost 7 bases, the J end lost 3 bases, and 13 bases lay between the germline ends.

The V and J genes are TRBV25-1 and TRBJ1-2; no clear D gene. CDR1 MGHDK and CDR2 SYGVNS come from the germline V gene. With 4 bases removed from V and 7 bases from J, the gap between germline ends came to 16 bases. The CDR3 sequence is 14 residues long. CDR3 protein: CASSVTLGPSGYTF. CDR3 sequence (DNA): TGTGCCAGCAGTGTTACGTTAGGGCCGAGTGGCTACACCTTC.

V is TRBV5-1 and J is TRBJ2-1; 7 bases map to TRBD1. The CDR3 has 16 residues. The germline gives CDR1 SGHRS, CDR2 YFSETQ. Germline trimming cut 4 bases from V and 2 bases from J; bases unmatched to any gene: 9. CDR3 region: CASSQEPGQTYNEQFF. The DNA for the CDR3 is TGCGCCAGCAGCCAGGAACCGGGACAGACCTACAATGAGCAGTTCTTC.

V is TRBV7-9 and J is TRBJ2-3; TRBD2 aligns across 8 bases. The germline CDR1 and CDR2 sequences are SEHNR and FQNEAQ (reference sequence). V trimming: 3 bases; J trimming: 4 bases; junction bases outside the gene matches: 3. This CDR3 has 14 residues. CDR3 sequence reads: CASSLSGSSDTQYF. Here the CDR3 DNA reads TGTGCCAGCAGCTTGAGCGGGAGTTCAGATACGCAGTATTTT.

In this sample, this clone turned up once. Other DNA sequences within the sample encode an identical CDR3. CDR3 nucleotides: TGTGCCAGCAGCCCCCTGGGCTATGGCTACACCTTC. Encoded protein: CASSPLGYGYTF. The gene calls are TRBV28 and TRBJ1-2; D gene uncertain. Germline CDR1 and CDR2: MDHEN and SYDVKM. V lost 6 bases, J lost 4 bases, and 9 bases lay in between. The CDR3 is made up of 12 amino acids.

The CDR3 sequence: CASSLRDLLINEQFF. As DNA, the CDR3 is TGTGCCAGCAGCTTACGGGACTTGCTCATCAATGAGCAGTTCTTC. The V call is TRBV13, the J call TRBJ2-1, with D maybe TRBD2 (6 bases). This CDR3 region has 15 residues. V lost 2 bases and J 6 bases, leaving 14 bases between the germline ends. CDR1 is PRHDT and CDR2 is FYEKMQ in the germline V gene (reference sequence). The full variable domain, its missing parts supplied by reference TRBV13 and TRBJ2-1, is AAGVIQSPRHLIKEKRETATLKCYPIPRHDTVYWYQQGPGQDPQFLISFYEKMQSDKGSIPDRFSAQQFSDYHSELNMSSLELGDSALYFCASSLRDLLINEQFFGPGTRLTVL.

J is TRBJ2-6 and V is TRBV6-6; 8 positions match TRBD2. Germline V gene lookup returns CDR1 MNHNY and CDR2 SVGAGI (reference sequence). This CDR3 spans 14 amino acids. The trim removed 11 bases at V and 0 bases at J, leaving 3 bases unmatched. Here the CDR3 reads CAAGGGSGANVLTF. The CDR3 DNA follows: TGTGCCGCCGGGGGGGGCTCTGGGGCCAACGTCCTGACTTTC.

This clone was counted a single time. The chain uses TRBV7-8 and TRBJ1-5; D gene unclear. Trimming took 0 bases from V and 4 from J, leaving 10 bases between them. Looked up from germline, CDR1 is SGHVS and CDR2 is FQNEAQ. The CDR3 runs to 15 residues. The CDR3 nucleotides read TGTGCCAGCAGCTTAGCGTTGCGGAGAAATCAGCCCCAGCATTTT. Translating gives CASSLALRRNQPQHF.

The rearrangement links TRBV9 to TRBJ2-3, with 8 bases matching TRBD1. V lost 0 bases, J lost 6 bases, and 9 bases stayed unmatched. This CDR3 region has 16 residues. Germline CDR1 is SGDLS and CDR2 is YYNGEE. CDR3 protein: CASSVESGGGRDTQYF. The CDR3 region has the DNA TGTGCCAGCAGCGTAGAGTCAGGGGGCGGGCGGGATACGCAGTATTTT.

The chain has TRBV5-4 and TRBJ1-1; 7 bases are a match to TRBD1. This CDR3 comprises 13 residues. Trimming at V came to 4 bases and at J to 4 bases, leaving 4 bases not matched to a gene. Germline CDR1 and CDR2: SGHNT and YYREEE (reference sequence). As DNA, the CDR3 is TGTGCCAGCAGCCAACGGACAGGCACTGAAGCTTTCTTT. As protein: CASSQRTGTEAFF.

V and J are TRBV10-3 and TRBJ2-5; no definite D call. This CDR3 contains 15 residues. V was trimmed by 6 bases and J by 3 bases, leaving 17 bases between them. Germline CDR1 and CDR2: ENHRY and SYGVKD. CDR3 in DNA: TGTGCCATCAGGGAAGCTCCAGACCGGGAAGAGACCCAGTACTTC. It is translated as CAIREAPDREETQYF.

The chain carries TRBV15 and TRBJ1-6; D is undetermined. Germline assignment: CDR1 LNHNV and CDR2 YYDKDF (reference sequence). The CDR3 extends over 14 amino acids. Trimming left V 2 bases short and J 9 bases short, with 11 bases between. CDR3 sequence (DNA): TGTGCCACCAGCAGACAGGTGCCCGCTTCACCCCTCCACTTT. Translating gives CATSRQVPASPLHF.

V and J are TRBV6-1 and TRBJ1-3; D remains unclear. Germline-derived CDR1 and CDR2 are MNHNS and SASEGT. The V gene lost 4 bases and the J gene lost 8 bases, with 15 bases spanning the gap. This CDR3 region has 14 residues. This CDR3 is CASSAQRKGYTIYF. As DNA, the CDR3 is TGTGCCAGCAGTGCCCAGCGTAAGGGATACACCATATATTTT.

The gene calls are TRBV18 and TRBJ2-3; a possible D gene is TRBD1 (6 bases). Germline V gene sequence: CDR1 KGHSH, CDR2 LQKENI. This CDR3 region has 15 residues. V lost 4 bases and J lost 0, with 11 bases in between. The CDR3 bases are TGTGCCAGCTCACAACAGGGTCGTAGCACAGATACGCAGTATTTT. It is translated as CASSQQGRSTDTQYF.

The CDR3 region is CASSRDREKLFF. For the CDR3, the DNA is TGTGCCAGCAGCCGAGACAGGGAGAAACTGTTTTTT. This rearrangement joins TRBV7-2 to TRBJ1-4; 7 bases are a match to TRBD1. In germline, CDR1 is SGHTA, CDR2 FQGNSA. V trimming: 5 bases; J trimming: 11 bases; junction bases outside the gene matches: 5. This CDR3 is built from 12 residues. Full variable domain (remainder filled in from reference TRBV7-2 and TRBJ1-4): GAGVSQSPSNKVTEKGKDVELRCDPISGHTALYWYRQSLGQGLEFLIYFQGNSAPDKSGLPSDRFSAERTGGSVSTLTIQRTQQEDSAVYLCASSRDREKLFFGSGTQLSVL.

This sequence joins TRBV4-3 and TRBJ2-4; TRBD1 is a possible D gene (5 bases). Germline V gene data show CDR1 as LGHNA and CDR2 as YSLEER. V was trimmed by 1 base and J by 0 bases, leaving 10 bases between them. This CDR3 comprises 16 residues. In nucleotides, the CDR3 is TGCGCCAGCAGCCAAGGGGGCCTACTAGCCAAAAACATTCAGTACTTC. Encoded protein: CASSQGGLLAKNIQYF.

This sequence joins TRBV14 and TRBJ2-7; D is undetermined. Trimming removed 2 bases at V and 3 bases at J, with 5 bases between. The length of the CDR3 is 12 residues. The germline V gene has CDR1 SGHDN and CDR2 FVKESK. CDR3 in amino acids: CASSQQLYEQYF. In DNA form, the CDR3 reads TGTGCCAGCAGCCAACAGCTCTACGAGCAGTACTTC.

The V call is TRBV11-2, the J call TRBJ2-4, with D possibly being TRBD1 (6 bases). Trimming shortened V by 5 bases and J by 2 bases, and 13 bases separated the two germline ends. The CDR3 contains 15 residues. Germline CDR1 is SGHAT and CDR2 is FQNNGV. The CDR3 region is CASSKGEWTKNIQYF. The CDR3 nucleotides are TGTGCCAGCAGCAAGGGGGAATGGACCAAAAACATTCAGTACTTC.

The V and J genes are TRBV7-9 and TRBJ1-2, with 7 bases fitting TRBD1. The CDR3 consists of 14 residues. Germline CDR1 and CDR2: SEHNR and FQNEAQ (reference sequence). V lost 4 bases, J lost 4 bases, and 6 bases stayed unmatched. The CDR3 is CASSSETGSYGYTF. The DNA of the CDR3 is TGTGCCAGCAGCTCAGAGACAGGGAGCTATGGCTACACCTTC.

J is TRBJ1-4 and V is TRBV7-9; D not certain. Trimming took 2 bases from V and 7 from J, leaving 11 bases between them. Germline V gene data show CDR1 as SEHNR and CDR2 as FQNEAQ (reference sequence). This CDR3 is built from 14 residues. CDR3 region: CASSLLGIGEKLFF. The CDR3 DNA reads TGTGCCAGCAGCTTACTAGGAATCGGTGAAAAACTGTTTTTT.

The DNA of the CDR3 is TGTCCCGGGGGAGAGCAGTTCTTC. This encodes CPGGEQFF. The chain links TRBV30 to TRBJ2-1, with D possibly matching TRBD2 (6 bases). The CDR3 sequence is 8 residues long. The germline V gene has CDR1 GTSNPN and CDR2 SVGIG (reference sequence).

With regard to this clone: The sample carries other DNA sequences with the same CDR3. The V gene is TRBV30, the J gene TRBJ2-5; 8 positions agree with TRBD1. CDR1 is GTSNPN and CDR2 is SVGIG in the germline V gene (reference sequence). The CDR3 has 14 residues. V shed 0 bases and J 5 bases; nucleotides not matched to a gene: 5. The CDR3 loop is CAWSVDRGVETQYF. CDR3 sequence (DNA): TGTGCCTGGAGTGTTGACAGGGGAGTGGAGACCCAGTACTTC.

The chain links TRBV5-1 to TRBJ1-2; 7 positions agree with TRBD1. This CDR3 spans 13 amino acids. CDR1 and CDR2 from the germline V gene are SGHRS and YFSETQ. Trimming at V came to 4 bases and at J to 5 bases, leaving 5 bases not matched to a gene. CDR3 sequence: CASSPDRDYGYTF. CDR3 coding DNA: TGCGCCAGCAGCCCTGACAGGGATTATGGCTACACCTTC.

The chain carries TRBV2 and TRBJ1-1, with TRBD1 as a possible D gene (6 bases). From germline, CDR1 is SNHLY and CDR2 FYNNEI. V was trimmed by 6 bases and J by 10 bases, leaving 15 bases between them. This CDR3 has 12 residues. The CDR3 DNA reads TGTGCCAGCAGCCCAACAGGGTCGGGAGCTTTCTTT. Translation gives CASSPTGSGAFF. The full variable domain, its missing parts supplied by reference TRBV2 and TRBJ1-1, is EPEVTQTPSHQVTQMGQEVILRCVPISNHLYFYWYRQILGQKVEFLVSFYNNEISEKSEIFDDQFSVERPDGSNFTLKIRSTKLEDSAMYFCASSPTGSGAFFGQGTRLTVV.

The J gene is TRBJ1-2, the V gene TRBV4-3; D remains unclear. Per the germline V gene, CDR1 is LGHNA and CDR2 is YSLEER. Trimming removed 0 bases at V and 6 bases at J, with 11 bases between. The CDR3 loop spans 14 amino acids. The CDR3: CASSQERYSNGYTF. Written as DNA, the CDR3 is TGCGCCAGCAGCCAAGAGCGGTACAGTAATGGCTACACCTTC.

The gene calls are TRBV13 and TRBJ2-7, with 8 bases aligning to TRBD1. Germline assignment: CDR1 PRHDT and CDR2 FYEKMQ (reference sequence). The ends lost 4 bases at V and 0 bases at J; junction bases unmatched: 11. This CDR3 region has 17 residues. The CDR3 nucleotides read TGTGCCAGCAGCTCAGCCGCCGGACAGGGCTTCTCCTACGAGCAGTACTTC. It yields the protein CASSSAAGQGFSYEQYF.